Included here is one T cell receptor (beta chain) sequence, with context. The data are from a study of blood T cell repertoires in COVID-19. Study in general: Donors in the United States, Italy and Spain gave samples during acute or convalescent COVID-19. Sources were T cells, B-cell-depleted T cells, or PBMCs; the material itself was cDNA or gDNA.

Per the original data handling: The authors estimated nucleated cell counts from reference gene primer amplification. TCRdb's table, derived via immunoSEQ multiplex PCR, lists solely in-frame clones and lacks some. V and J calls plus clone size are reproduced from that table; the DNA served to infer D and trimming. The sample consists of some 350,000 clones, 80% to 90% of them appearing once. V shed 2 bases and J shed 2 bases, with 8 bases lying between them. CDR3 length equals 13 residues. Germline assignment: CDR1 SGHNT and CDR2 YYREEE (reference sequence). Participant reports of clinical history set cohort assignment.

The gene calls are TRBV5-4 and TRBJ2-7; D uncertain. Sequenced sample: PBMCs or T cells enriched from blood (not recorded which). This clonotype was sampled from a man between 18 and 35 years old who had recovered from COVID-19. The CDR3 nucleotides are TGTGCCAGCAGCTTTCATGGGCCCTACGAGCAGTACTTC. This sequence encodes CASSFHGPYEQYF.